These 28 T cell receptor beta chains came from one sample sequenced in a study. TCRdb ran MiXCR on the RT-PCR reads and lists one entry per CDR3 protein. The sample comprises fewer than 800,000 distinct CDR3 sequences, 14% of which are singletons, and 3.6% rests with the top ten. Specimen: memory CD4+ T cells from blood. The source is a female donor in good health, serving as a healthy control.

The V and J genes are TRBV2 and TRBJ1-2, with D maybe TRBD1 (5 bases). The CDR3 consists of 13 residues. Germline CDR1 reads SNHLY; CDR2 reads FYNNEI. V lost 5 bases, J lost 4 bases, and 11 bases lay in between. The CDR3 sequence: CASSLRDPYGYTF. Here the CDR3 DNA reads TGTGCCAGCAGTTTGAGGGACCCCTATGGCTACACCTTC.

With regard to this clonotype: A much larger clonotype is one base distant, so this may be a read error. The chain is built from TRBV6-4 and TRBJ2-1; 7 bases agree with TRBD2. The germline gives CDR1 MRHNA, CDR2 SNTAGT. This CDR3 has 15 residues. The CDR3 loop is CASSAEGGSIDEEFF. CDR3 sequence (DNA): TGTGCCAGCAGTGCCGAGGGCGGGAGTATCGATGAGGAGTTCTTC.

A note on this clonotype: It may be a read error: a sequence one base away is much more abundant. V gene TRBV11-3 combines with J gene TRBJ1-1, with a possible D match to TRBD1 (6 bases). The CDR3 is 13 residues long. Per germline, CDR1 SGHNT and CDR2 YENEEA. V was shortened by 5 bases and J by 3 bases, with 10 bases between the two germline ends. The DNA of the CDR3 is TGTGCCAGCAGCCGAGACAGGTACACTGAAGCTTTCTTT. It encodes CASSRDRYTEAFF.

The chain combines TRBV5-1 with TRBJ2-1; 16 nucleotides align to TRBD2. The CDR3 extends over 18 amino acids. The V gene end was trimmed by 3 bases and the J gene end by 4 bases; junction bases not matched to a gene: 7. Germline loops: CDR1 SGHRS, CDR2 YFSETQ. CDR3 sequence: CASSSGLAGGPGYNEQFF. The CDR3 nucleotides read TGCGCCAGCAGCTCGGGACTAGCGGGAGGGCCGGGGTACAATGAGCAGTTCTTC.

This chain connects TRBV9 to TRBJ2-1, with 7 nucleotides matching TRBD1. The V and J ends lost 4 bases and 6 bases, in that order; junction bases with no gene match: 4. Per germline, CDR1 SGDLS and CDR2 YYNGEE. This CDR3 region has 13 residues. The CDR3 nucleotides read TGTGCCAGCAGCTCGACAGGGAGCAATGAGCAGTTCTTC. Translated: CASSSTGSNEQFF. Variable domain in full (rest from reference TRBV9 and TRBJ2-1): DSGVTQTPKHLITATGQRVTLRCSPRSGDLSVYWYQQSLDQGLQFLIQYYNGEERAKGNILERFSAQQFPDLHSELNLSSLELGDSALYFCASSSTGSNEQFFGPGTRLTVL.

This clonotype occurred a few times. The chain joins TRBV5-5 to TRBJ1-5; maybe TRBD1 (6 bases). Looked up from germline, CDR1 is SGHKS and CDR2 is YYEKEE (reference sequence). The CDR3 totals 16 residues. V lost 0 bases and J 3 bases, leaving 13 bases between the germline ends. The CDR3 is CASSLELRGINQPQHF. CDR3 bases: TGTGCCAGCAGCTTGGAACTCAGGGGAATCAATCAGCCCCAGCATTTT.

V is TRBV7-9 and J is TRBJ1-1; tentative D call: TRBD1 (5 bases). V was pared by 6 bases and J by 3 bases, with 14 bases between. This CDR3 spans 14 amino acids. Germline CDR1 SEHNR, CDR2 FQNEAQ (reference sequence). CDR3 sequence: CASRLSQGDTEAFF. CDR3 sequence (DNA): TGTGCCAGCAGGCTAAGCCAGGGAGACACTGAAGCTTTCTTT. The variable domain in full, completed from reference TRBV7-9 and TRBJ1-1, reads DTGVSQNPRHKITKRGQNVTFRCDPISEHNRLYWYRQTLGQGPEFLTYFQNEAQLEKSRLLSDRFSAERPKGSFSTLEIQRTEQGDSAMYLCASRLSQGDTEAFFGQGTRLTVV.

At least ten counts were recorded for this clonotype. The chain combines TRBV7-2 with TRBJ2-3; no clear D gene. Germline CDR1 is SGHTA and CDR2 is FQGNSA. V was clipped by 2 bases and J by 5 bases, with 11 bases between them. The CDR3 contains 14 residues. CDR3 DNA sequence: TGTGCCAGCAGCTTAAGTTACGGGTTAGATACGCAGTATTTT. Translation: CASSLSYGLDTQYF.

This clonotype came up a few times. CDR3: CASSPRDTQNTEAFF. CDR3 in DNA: TGTGCCAGCAGTCCGAGGGACACCCAGAACACTGAAGCTTTCTTT. The chain recombines TRBV12-3 or TRBV12-4 with TRBJ1-1; D may be TRBD1 (6 bases). CDR3 length: 15 amino acids. Trimming removed 5 bases at V and 1 base at J, with 14 bases between.

Only a few counts were recorded for this clonotype. The DNA for the CDR3 is TGTGCCAGCAGTCCCCAGTCAAGGGACTATGGCTACACCTTC. Residues: CASSPQSRDYGYTF. The chain links TRBV7-6 to TRBJ1-2, with D unresolved. The CDR3 consists of 14 residues. From germline, CDR1 is SGHVS and CDR2 FNYEAQ. V gave up 6 bases and J gave up 3 bases, with 14 bases separating them.

This clonotype was observed a handful of times. The J gene is TRBJ2-4, the V gene TRBV5-1, with 9 bases matching TRBD2. CDR1 and CDR2 (germline): SGHRS, YFSETQ. The CDR3 length is 17 residues. After removal of 0 bases from V and 9 bases from J, the junction contained 13 bases not matched to a gene. The CDR3 loop is CASSLGPPVAGVSIQYF. The DNA for the CDR3 is TGCGCCAGCAGCTTGGGCCCCCCAGTAGCGGGAGTAAGCATTCAGTACTTC.

This clonotype was seen at least ten times. The chain combines TRBV27 with TRBJ2-2, with 8 positions matching TRBD1. Per the germline V gene, CDR1 is MNHEY and CDR2 is SMNVEV (reference sequence). With 7 bases clipped from V and 3 bases from J, the junction kept 10 bases outside the gene matches. CDR3 length: 16 residues. The CDR3 protein is CASTHDRGADTGELFF. As DNA, the CDR3 is TGTGCCAGCACCCACGACAGGGGAGCGGACACCGGGGAGCTGTTTTTT.

This clonotype was seen many times. The chain is built from TRBV7-9 and TRBJ1-2, with a weak D call TRBD1 (5 bases). This CDR3 is 14 amino acids long. Germline V lookup: CDR1 SEHNR, CDR2 FQNEAQ (reference sequence). Trimming shortened V by 2 bases and J by 4 bases, and 11 bases separated the two germline ends. The CDR3 DNA sequence: TGTGCCAGCAGCTTACAGGGACCGTCCTATGGCTACACCTTC. Translated, it gives CASSLQGPSYGYTF.

This clonotype was observed a handful of times. V and J are TRBV20-1 and TRBJ1-1; possible D gene TRBD1, 5 bases. Germline CDR1 DFQATT, CDR2 SNEGSKA (reference sequence). V lost 6 bases to trimming and J lost 4 bases, with 12 bases between them. The CDR3 consists of 12 residues. In DNA form, the CDR3 reads TGCAGTGCGGGCAGGGCTGCCACTGAAGCTTTCTTT. Residues: CSAGRAATEAFF.

There are a few counts of this clonotype. The chain employs TRBV3-1 and TRBJ1-2, with D tentatively TRBD1 (5 bases). The CDR3 covers 15 residues. V was shortened by 3 bases and J by 1 base, with 12 bases between the two germline ends. CDR1 and CDR2 (germline): LGHDT, YNNKEL (reference sequence). CDR3 in DNA: TGTGCCAGCAGCCAGGGCGCGGGGGGTAACTATGGCTACACCTTC. It codes for CASSQGAGGNYGYTF.

The V call is TRBV7-2, the J call TRBJ2-7; 8 bases are shared with TRBD1. Germline V gene data show CDR1 as SGHTA and CDR2 as FQGNSA. This CDR3 contains 14 residues. With V trimmed by 4 bases and J by 6 bases, 8 bases remained unmatched. This chain's CDR3 is CASSYGQGQSEQYF. In DNA form, the CDR3 reads TGTGCCAGCAGCTACGGACAGGGCCAGTCCGAGCAGTACTTC.

This clonotype was seen a handful of times. The chain carries TRBV7-9 and TRBJ1-1, with 8 bases matching TRBD1. The germline V gene encodes CDR1 SEHNR and CDR2 FQNEAQ (reference sequence). V lost 4 bases and J lost 1; bases outside the gene matches: 8. The CDR3 spans 16 residues. The CDR3 nucleotides read TGTGCCAGCAGCTCCTGGGTCGACAGGGGGAACACTGAAGCTTTCTTT. Amino acids: CASSSWVDRGNTEAFF.

The rearrangement uses TRBV20-1 and TRBJ1-2; TRBD1 matches 9 bases. Germline V gene sequence: CDR1 DFQATT, CDR2 SNEGSKA (reference sequence). V lost 6 bases, J lost 9 bases, and 14 bases stayed unmatched. The CDR3 is made up of 14 amino acids. CDR3 sequence (DNA): TGCAGTGCCCCTCACGGGTTGACAGGGGGTAGCTACACCTTC. It is translated as CSAPHGLTGGSYTF.

Only one count was recorded for this clonotype. This chain connects TRBV2 to TRBJ2-5; 9 positions agree with TRBD2. Germline CDR1 and CDR2: SNHLY and FYNNEI. The ends lost 1 base at V and 2 bases at J; junction bases unmatched: 5. The CDR3 runs 16 residues. This CDR3 is CASSEVLAGVQETQYF. In DNA form, the CDR3 reads TGTGCCAGCAGTGAAGTACTAGCGGGTGTTCAAGAGACCCAGTACTTC.

The table lists this clonotype with many counts. This sequence joins TRBV29-1 and TRBJ2-1; 11 nucleotides match TRBD1. The V gene end was trimmed by 7 bases and the J gene end by 6 bases; junction bases not matched to a gene: 8. From germline, CDR1 is SQVTM and CDR2 ANQGSEA. This CDR3 spans 14 amino acids. The CDR3 reads CSAGRGQGVNEQFF. In DNA form, the CDR3 reads TGCAGCGCTGGTAGGGGACAGGGGGTCAATGAGCAGTTCTTC.

This clonotype turned up a few times. V is TRBV6-6 and J is TRBJ2-1, with D hard to call. The germline gives CDR1 MNHNY, CDR2 SVGAGI (reference sequence). V gave up 2 bases and J gave up 10 bases, with 18 bases separating them. The CDR3 has 15 residues. The CDR3 sequence is CASSYKVPTLAEQFF. For the CDR3, the DNA is TGTGCCAGCAGTTACAAGGTCCCGACTCTCGCGGAGCAGTTCTTC.

The chain carries TRBV7-2 and TRBJ1-3; D is undetermined. In germline, CDR1 is SGHTA, CDR2 FQGNSA. The length of the CDR3 is 16 residues. The ends were cut back, 3 bases at V and 4 bases at J, with 16 bases in the middle. In DNA form, the CDR3 reads TGTGCCAGCAGCTTTTACGTCTACGGGTCGGGAAACACCATATATTTT. Its translation: CASSFYVYGSGNTIYF.

The table lists this clonotype with a few counts. The J gene is TRBJ2-1, the V gene TRBV20-1; weak D call: TRBD1 (5 bases). The germline CDR1 and CDR2 sequences are DFQATT and SNEGSKA (reference sequence). The ends were cut back, 7 bases at V and 9 bases at J, with 19 bases in the middle. CDR3 size: 13 residues. For the CDR3, the DNA is TGCAGTGAACAGCCGACCCAGGGTGGTGAGCAGTTCTTC. Translating it yields CSEQPTQGGEQFF.

This clonotype has just one count. The rearrangement links TRBV5-1 to TRBJ2-1; 9 bases match TRBD1. V shed 5 bases and J 2 bases; nucleotides not matched to a gene: 5. The CDR3 runs to 15 residues. The germline CDR1 and CDR2 sequences are SGHRS and YFSETQ. The CDR3 loop reads CASSGQGTPYNEQFF. CDR3 DNA: TGCGCCAGCAGTGGACAGGGGACCCCCTACAATGAGCAGTTCTTC.

This clonotype was seen a few times. The chain couples TRBV7-3 to TRBJ1-1, with no clear D. Deletions cut 5 bases from V and 6 bases from J, with 22 bases between. The CDR3 extends over 16 amino acids. Germline V gene data show CDR1 as SGHTA and CDR2 as FQGTGA. This CDR3 reads CASSPGVGFGRPEAFF. DNA for the CDR3: TGTGCCAGCAGCCCGGGCGTTGGGTTTGGTCGCCCTGAAGCTTTCTTT. The full variable domain, rest sourced from reference TRBV7-3 and TRBJ1-1, is GAGVSQTPSNKVTEKGKYVELRCDPISGHTALYWYRQSLGQGPEFLIYFQGTGAADDSGLPNDRFFAVRPEGSVSTLKIQRTERGDSAVYLCASSPGVGFGRPEAFFGQGTRLTVV.

The V call is TRBV14, the J call TRBJ2-7; a weak D match, TRBD1 (6 bases). Germline CDR1 reads SGHDN; CDR2 reads FVKESK. Trimming stripped 4 bases from V and 6 bases from J, with 16 bases between. The CDR3 covers 14 residues. The CDR3 DNA sequence: TGTGCCAGCAGCCCCCGGACAGAGGATGCCGAGCAGTACTTC. Amino acid sequence: CASSPRTEDAEQYF.

The V call is TRBV5-1, the J call TRBJ1-2, with D possibly being TRBD1 (6 bases). In germline, CDR1 is SGHRS, CDR2 YFSETQ. This CDR3 comprises 14 residues. With 3 bases removed from V and 8 bases from J, the gap between germline ends came to 17 bases. The CDR3 bases are TGCGCCAGCAGCTGGGGGGGCTTTAAGGAGGGCTACACCTTC. Translated: CASSWGGFKEGYTF.

The rearrangement joins TRBV25-1 to TRBJ1-6; D not certain. Germline loops: CDR1 MGHDK, CDR2 SYGVNS. The CDR3 spans 15 residues. Trimming shortened V by 4 bases and J by 0 bases, and 7 bases separated the two germline ends. CDR3 sequence (DNA): TGTGCCAGCAGTGGGATGAGCTCCTATAATTCACCCCTCCACTTT. It is translated as CASSGMSSYNSPLHF.